This T cell receptor (beta chain) was recovered during a study of response to subunit inactivated influenza vaccine. Study-level results: New T cells are recruited in small numbers by each seasonal influenza vaccination, according to the authors' suggestion.

Germline-derived CDR1 and CDR2 are LGHDT and YNNKEL (reference sequence). The CDR3 extends over 17 amino acids. J lost 7 bases, V lost 1 base, and 9 bases had no gene match. The sample holds a few counts of this clonotype. Its antigen is not identified. Via MiXCR, TCRdb re-called the RT-PCR reads, giving one row per CDR3 protein. Among 600,000 to 700,000 distinct CDR3 sequences, 12% to 15% were seen once, and the ten largest hold about 7.4%. V gene TRBV3-1 combines with J gene TRBJ2-1, with 11 bases fitting TRBD1. The sample here was PBMCs from blood, taken approximately 15 days before vaccination. The origin of this receptor is a man aged 50-59 years who received an inactivated influenza vaccine. The CDR3 DNA sequence: TGTGCCAGCAGCCAAGGGGGGACAGGGGGATTTAGAAATGAGCAGTTCTTC. Translation gives CASSQGGTGGFRNEQFF.